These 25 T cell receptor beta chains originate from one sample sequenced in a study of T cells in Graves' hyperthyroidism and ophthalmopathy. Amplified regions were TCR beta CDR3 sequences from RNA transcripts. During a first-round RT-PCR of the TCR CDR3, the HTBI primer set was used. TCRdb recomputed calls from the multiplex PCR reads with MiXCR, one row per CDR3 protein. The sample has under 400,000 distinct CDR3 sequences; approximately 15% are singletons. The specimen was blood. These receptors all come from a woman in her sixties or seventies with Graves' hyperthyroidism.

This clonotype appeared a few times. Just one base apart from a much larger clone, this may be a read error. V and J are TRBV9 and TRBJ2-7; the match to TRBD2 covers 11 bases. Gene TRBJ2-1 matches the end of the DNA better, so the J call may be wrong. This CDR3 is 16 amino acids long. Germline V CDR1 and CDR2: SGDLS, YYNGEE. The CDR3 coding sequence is TGTGCCAGCAGCGCTGATCGACTAGCGGGGTACTACGAGCAGTTCTTC. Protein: CASSADRLAGYYEQFF.

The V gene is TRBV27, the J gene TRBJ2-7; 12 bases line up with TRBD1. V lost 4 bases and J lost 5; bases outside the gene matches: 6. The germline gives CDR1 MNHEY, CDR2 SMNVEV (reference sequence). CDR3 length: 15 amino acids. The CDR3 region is CASSSGTGGIDEQYF. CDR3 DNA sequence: TGTGCCAGCAGTTCCGGGACAGGGGGCATCGACGAGCAGTACTTC.

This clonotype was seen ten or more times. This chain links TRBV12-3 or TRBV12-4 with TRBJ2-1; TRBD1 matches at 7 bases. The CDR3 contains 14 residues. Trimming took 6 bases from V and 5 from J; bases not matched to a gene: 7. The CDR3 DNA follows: TGTGCCAGCAGACCGGGACAGCACAACAATGAGCAGTTCTTC. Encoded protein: CASRPGQHNNEQFF.

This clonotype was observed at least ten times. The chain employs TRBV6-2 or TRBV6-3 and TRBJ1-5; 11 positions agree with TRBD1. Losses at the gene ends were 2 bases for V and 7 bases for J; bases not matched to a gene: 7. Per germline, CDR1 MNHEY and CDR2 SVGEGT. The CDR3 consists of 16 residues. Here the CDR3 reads CASSYERTGGPQPQHF. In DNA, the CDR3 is TGTGCCAGCAGTTACGAAAGGACAGGGGGCCCACAGCCCCAGCATTTT.

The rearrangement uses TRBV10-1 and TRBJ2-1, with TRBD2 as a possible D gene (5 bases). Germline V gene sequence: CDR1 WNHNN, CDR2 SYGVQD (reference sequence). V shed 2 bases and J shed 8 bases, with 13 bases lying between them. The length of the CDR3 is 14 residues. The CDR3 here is CASSELLRADEQFF. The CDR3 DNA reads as TGCGCCAGCAGTGAGCTTCTGAGGGCCGATGAGCAGTTCTTC.

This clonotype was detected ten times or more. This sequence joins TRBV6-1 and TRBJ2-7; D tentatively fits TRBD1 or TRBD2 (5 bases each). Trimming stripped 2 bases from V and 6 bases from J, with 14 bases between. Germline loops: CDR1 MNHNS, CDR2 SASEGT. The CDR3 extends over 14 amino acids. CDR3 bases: TGTGCCAGCAGTGAAAACTGGGGGTTTGGCGAGCAGTACTTC. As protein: CASSENWGFGEQYF.

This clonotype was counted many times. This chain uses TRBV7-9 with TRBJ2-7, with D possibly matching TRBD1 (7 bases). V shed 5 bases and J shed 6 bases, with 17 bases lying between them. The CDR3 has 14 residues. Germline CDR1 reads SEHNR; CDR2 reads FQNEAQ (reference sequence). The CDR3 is CASSLLEGAGEQYF. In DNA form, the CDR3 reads TGTGCCAGCAGCCTCCTGGAGGGGGCGGGCGAGCAGTACTTC.

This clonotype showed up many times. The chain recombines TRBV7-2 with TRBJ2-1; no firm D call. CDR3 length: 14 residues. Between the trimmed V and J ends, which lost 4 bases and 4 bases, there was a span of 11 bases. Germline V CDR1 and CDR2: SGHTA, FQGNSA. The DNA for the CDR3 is TGTGCCAGCAGCTCGCGTATAACTTACAATGAGCAGTTCTTC. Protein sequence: CASSSRITYNEQFF.

CDR3 sequence reads: CASSRVRTGESGELFF. The CDR3 bases are TGCGCCAGCAGCCGGGTTCGGACAGGGGAGAGCGGGGAGCTGTTTTTT. The chain couples TRBV4-1 to TRBJ2-2, with 9 bases identical to TRBD1. The J segment lost 7 bases and the V segment lost 4 bases, leaving 10 bases of the junction unmatched. The V gene's germline CDR1 is MGHRA and CDR2 YSYEKL. The CDR3 has 16 residues.

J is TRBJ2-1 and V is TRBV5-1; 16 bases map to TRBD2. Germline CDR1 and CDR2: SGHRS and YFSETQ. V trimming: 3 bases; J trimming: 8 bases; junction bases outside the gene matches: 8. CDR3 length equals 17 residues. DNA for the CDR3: TGCGCCAGCAGCTGGGGGACTAGCGGGAGGGCCGACCATGAGCAGTTCTTC. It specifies CASSWGTSGRADHEQFF.

CDR3 sequence reads: CASSLAQGAEAFF. CDR3 DNA: TGTGCCAGCAGCTTAGCTCAAGGGGCTGAAGCTTTCTTT. This sequence joins TRBV11-2 and TRBJ1-1, with a weak D call TRBD1 (5 bases). The V end was cut by 1 base, the J end by 6 bases, with 9 bases between. This CDR3 has 13 amino acids. Germline CDR1 and CDR2: SGHAT and FQNNGV.

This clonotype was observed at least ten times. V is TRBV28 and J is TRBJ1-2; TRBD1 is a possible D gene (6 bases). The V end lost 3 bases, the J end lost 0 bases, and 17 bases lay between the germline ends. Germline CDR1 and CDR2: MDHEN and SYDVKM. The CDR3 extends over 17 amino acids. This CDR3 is CASSFSWTDRANYGYTF. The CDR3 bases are TGTGCCAGCAGTTTCTCGTGGACAGACCGAGCTAACTATGGCTACACCTTC.

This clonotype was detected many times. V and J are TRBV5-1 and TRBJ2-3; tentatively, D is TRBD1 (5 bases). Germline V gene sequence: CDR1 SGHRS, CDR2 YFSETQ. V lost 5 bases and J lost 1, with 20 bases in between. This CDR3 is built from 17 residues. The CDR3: CASSLPVGYRRTDTQYF. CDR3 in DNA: TGCGCCAGCAGTCTCCCTGTTGGCTACAGGCGCACAGATACGCAGTATTTT. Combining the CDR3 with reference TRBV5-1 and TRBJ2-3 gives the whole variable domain KAGVTQTPRYLIKTRGQQVTLSCSPISGHRSVSWYQQTPGQGLQFLFEYFSETQRNKGNFPGRFSGRQFSNSRSEMNVSTLELGDSALYLCASSLPVGYRRTDTQYFGPGTRLTVL.

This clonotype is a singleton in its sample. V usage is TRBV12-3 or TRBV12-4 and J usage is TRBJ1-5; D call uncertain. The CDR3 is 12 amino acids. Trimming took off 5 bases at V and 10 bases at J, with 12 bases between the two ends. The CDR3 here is CASSPAENPQHF. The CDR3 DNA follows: TGTGCCAGCAGTCCCGCGGAAAATCCCCAGCATTTT.

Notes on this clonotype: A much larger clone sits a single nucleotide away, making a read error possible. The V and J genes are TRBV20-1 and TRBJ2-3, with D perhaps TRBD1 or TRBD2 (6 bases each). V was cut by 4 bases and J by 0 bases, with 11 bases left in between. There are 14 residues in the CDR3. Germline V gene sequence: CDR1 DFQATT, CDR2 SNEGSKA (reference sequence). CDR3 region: CSANGGPSTDTQYF. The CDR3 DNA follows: TGCAGTGCTAACGGGGGCCCCAGCACAGATACGCAGTATTTT.

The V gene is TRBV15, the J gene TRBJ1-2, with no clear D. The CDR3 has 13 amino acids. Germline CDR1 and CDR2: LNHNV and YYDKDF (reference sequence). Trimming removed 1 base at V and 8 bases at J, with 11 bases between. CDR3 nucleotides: TGTGCCACCAGCAGAGGGGGTGTTATCGGCTACACCTTC. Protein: CATSRGGVIGYTF. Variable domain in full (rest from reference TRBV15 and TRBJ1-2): DAMVIQNPRYQVTQFGKPVTLSCSQTLNHNVMYWYQQKSSQAPKLLFHYYDKDFNNEADTPDNFQSRRPNTSFCFLDIRSPGLGDTAMYLCATSRGGVIGYTFGSGTRLTVV.

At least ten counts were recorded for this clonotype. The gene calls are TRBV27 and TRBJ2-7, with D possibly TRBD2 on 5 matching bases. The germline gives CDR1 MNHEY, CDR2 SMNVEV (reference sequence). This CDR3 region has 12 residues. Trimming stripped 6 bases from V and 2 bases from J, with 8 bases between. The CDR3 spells CASRGSPYEQYF. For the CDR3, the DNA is TGTGCCAGCAGGGGGAGCCCCTACGAGCAGTACTTC.

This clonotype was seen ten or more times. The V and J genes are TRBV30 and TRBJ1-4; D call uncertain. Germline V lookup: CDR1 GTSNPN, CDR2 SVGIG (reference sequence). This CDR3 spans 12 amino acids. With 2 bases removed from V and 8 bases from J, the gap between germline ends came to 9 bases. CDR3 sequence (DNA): TGTGCCTGGAGTACGCCAGGCGAAAAACTGTTTTTT. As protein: CAWSTPGEKLFF.

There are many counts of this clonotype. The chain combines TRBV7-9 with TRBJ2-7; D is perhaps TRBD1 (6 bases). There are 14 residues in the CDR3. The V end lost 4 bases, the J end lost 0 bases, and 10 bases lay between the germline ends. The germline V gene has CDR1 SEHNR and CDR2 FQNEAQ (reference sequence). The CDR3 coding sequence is TGTGCCAGCAGCTCCACAGGGTCCTCCTACGAGCAGTACTTC. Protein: CASSSTGSSYEQYF.

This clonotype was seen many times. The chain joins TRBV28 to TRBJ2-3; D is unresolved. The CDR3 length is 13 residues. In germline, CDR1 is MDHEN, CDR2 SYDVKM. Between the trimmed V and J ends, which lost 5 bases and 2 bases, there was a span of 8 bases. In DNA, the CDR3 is TGTGCCAGCAGTCCCATACTCACAGATACGCAGTATTTT. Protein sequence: CASSPILTDTQYF. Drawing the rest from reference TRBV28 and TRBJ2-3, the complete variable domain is DVKVTQSSRYLVKRTGEKVFLECVQDMDHENMFWYRQDPGLGLRLIYFSYDVKMKEKGDIPEGYSVSREKKERFSLILESASTNQTSMYLCASSPILTDTQYFGPGTRLTVL.

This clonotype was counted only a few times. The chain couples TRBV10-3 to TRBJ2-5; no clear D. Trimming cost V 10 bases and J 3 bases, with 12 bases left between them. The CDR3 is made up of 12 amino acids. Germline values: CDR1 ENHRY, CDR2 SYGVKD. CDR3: CATNPGKETQYF. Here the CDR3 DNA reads TGTGCCACCAATCCTGGCAAAGAGACCCAGTACTTC.

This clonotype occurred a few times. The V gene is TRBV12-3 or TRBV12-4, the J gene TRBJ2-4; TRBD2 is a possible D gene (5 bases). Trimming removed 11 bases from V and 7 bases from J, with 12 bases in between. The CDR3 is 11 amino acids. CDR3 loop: CASIGENIQYF. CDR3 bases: TGTGCCTCAATTGGGGAGAACATTCAGTACTTC.

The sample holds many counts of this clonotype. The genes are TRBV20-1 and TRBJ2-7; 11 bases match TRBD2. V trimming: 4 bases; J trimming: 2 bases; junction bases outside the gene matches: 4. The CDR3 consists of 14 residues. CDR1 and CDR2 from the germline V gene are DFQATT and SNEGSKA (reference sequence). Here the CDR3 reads CSATLAGGPYEQYF. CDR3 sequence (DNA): TGCAGTGCTACCCTAGCGGGAGGTCCCTACGAGCAGTACTTC.

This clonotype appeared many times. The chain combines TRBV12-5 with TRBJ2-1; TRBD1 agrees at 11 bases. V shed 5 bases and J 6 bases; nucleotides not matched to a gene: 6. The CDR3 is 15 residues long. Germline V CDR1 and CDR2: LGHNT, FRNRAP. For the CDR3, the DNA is TGTGCTAGTGGTACCCGGGACAGGGGGAGCAATGAGCAGTTCTTC. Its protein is CASGTRDRGSNEQFF.

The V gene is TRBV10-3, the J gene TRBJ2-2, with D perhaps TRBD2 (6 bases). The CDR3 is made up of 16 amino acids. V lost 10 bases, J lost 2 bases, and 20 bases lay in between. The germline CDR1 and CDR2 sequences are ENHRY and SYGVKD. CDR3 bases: TGTGCCACAACGACTAGGGCGGGACCCAACACCGGGGAGCTGTTTTTT. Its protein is CATTTRAGPNTGELFF.